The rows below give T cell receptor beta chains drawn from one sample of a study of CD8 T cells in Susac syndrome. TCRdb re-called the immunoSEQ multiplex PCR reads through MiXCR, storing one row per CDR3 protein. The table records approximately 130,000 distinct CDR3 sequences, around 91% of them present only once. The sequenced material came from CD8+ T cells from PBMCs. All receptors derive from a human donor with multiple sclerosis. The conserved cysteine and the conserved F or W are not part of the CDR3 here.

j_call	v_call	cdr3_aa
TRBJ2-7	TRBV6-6	ASSYRLGGEQY
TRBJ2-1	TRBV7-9	ASSRPSGRAVYNEQF
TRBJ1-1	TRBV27	ASSSYTTATEAF
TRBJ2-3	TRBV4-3	ASSQAGLETDTQY
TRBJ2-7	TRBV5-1	ASSSYRGPYEQY
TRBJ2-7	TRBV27	ASSPSVLRHEQY
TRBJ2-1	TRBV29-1	SVEEAGYNEQF
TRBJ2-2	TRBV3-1	ASSPNSNTGELF
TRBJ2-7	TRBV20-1	SASIPRDRVEQY
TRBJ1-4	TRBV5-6	ASSYSPGQVNEKLF
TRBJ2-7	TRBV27	ASSTPHEQY